This T cell receptor (beta chain) is from a study of T cells expressing NK-cell markers. Study context: Seven of eight sequenced donors tested HCMV-seropositive; one tested seronegative.

The germline V gene has CDR1 MNHEY and CDR2 SVGAGI. The CDR3 consists of 16 residues. TCRdb reprocessed the 5' RACE reads and stores each CDR3 protein as one record, lacking DNA. Its clone listing holds approximately 550,000 distinct CDR3 sequences. The specimen sequenced was blood T cells: a sorted CD56 or NKG2C T cell subset, CD4+ or CD8+ T cells, or bulk PBMC T cells (not recorded which). This sequence originates from a man aged 18-30 years in good health. V is TRBV6-5 and J is TRBJ1-5. This CDR3 is CASSFIIQTGNQPQHF.